These 6 T cell receptor beta chains came from one sample sequenced in a study of T cells in localized non-small cell lung cancer. Method: immunoSEQ multiplex PCR; TCRdb's copy keeps in-frame clones and lacks some. The table lists about 130,000 clones, around 92% of them singletons. The sequencing used peripheral blood, collected before any cancer treatment. These receptors were collected from a female donor at least 60 years old with stage I lung adenocarcinoma.

This rearrangement joins TRBV2 to TRBJ2-3, with D unresolved. The germline V and J ends were trimmed by 7 bases and 4 bases, with 15 bases remaining between them. Germline lookup yields CDR1 SNHLY and CDR2 FYNNEI. The CDR3 loop spans 14 amino acids. The CDR3 loop reads CASKLRRLADTQYF. The CDR3 bases are TGTGCCAGCAAATTACGACGTCTGGCAGATACGCAGTATTTT. The full variable domain, with the rest looked up from reference TRBV2 and TRBJ2-3, is EPEVTQTPSHQVTQMGQEVILRCVPISNHLYFYWYRQILGQKVEFLVSFYNNEISEKSEIFDDQFSVERPDGSNFTLKIRSTKLEDSAMYFCASKLRRLADTQYFGPGTRLTVL.

V is TRBV7-9 and J is TRBJ2-1, with 13 positions matching TRBD2. The CDR3 has 17 residues. Germline CDR1 SEHNR, CDR2 FQNEAQ (reference sequence). Losses at the gene ends were 2 bases for V and 4 bases for J; bases not matched to a gene: 5. CDR3 bases: TGTGCCAGCAGCTTACGGACTAGCGGGAGAAGGTACAATGAGCAGTTCTTC. Translated: CASSLRTSGRRYNEQFF.

This chain joins TRBV5-1 and TRBJ2-3; D is uncertain. Trimming shortened V by 2 bases and J by 6 bases, and 13 bases separated the two germline ends. The CDR3 extends over 14 amino acids. In germline, CDR1 is SGHRS, CDR2 YFSETQ. This CDR3 is CASSLGSYRDTQYF. The CDR3 DNA reads TGCGCCAGCAGCTTAGGATCCTATAGGGATACGCAGTATTTT.

A note on this clone: The junction shows a germline mismatch at one end, possibly a read error. The chain uses TRBV7-9 and TRBJ2-7; no firm D call. The CDR3 extends over 12 amino acids. The germline V gene has CDR1 SEHNR and CDR2 FQNEAQ (reference sequence). The chain's CDR3 is CASSLLWGTVDF. CDR3 nucleotides: TGTGCCAGCAGCTTGCTGTGGGGAACGGTCGACTTC.

The genes are TRBV2 and TRBJ1-1; D uncertain. The ends were cut back, 6 bases at V and 1 base at J, with 9 bases in the middle. This CDR3 region has 13 residues. The V gene's germline CDR1 is SNHLY and CDR2 FYNNEI. The CDR3 coding sequence is TGTGCCAGCAGAGGGCTGAAGAACACTGAAGCTTTCTTT. It specifies CASRGLKNTEAFF.

CDR3: CARLLPPNGQYF. The CDR3 DNA reads TGTGCCCGGTTGTTGCCCCCGAACGGCCAGTACTTC. The genes are TRBV27 and TRBJ2-5; D unclear. The V end lost 11 bases, the J end lost 10 bases, and 20 bases lay between the germline ends. Germline CDR1 is MNHEY and CDR2 is SMNVEV (reference sequence). This CDR3 spans 12 amino acids.